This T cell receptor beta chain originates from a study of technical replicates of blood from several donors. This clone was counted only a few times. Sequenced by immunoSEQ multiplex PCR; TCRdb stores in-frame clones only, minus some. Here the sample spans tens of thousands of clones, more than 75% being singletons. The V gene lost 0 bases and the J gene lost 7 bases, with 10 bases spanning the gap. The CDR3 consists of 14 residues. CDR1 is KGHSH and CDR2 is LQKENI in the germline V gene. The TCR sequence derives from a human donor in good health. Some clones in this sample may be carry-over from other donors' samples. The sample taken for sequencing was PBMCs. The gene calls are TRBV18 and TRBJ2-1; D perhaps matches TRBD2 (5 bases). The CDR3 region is CASSPPDSRNEQFF. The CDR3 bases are TGTGCCAGCTCACCACCGGACTCGAGGAATGAGCAGTTCTTC.